Following are 10 T cell receptor beta chains from one sample sequenced in a study of chemoradiotherapy in HPV16-positive cancers. Using immunoSEQ multiplex PCR, the repertoire was profiled, and TCRdb retains in-frame clones only, with some absent. The sample contains approximately 19,000 clones, around 87% of which appear only once. The source material was blood, sampled from a patient who underwent chemoradiotherapy. These TCRs come from a human donor with HPV-associated anogenital cancer.

This sequence joins TRBV7-2 and TRBJ2-3, with D possibly matching TRBD2 (5 bases). CDR1 and CDR2 (germline): SGHTA, FQGNSA. The CDR3 runs 16 residues. V lost 0 bases to trimming and J lost 3 bases, with 13 bases between them. The CDR3 bases are TGTGCCAGCAGCTTAGCGCTCAGCGGACCTACAGATACGCAGTATTTT. Translation: CASSLALSGPTDTQYF.

This chain links TRBV6-1 with TRBJ2-3; D unclear. V was cut by 1 base and J by 5 bases, with 1 base left in between. Looked up from germline, CDR1 is MNHNS and CDR2 is SASEGT. This CDR3 spans 11 amino acids. CDR3 region: CASSEGDTQYF. The DNA for the CDR3 is TGTGCCAGCAGTGAAGGAGATACGCAGTATTTT.

This rearrangement joins TRBV11-2 to TRBJ2-6, with D perhaps TRBD2 (5 bases). In germline, CDR1 is SGHAT, CDR2 FQNNGV. Trimming cost V 4 bases and J 1 base, with 11 bases left between them. CDR3 length equals 16 residues. This CDR3 is CASSSSSGSGANVLTF. Written as DNA, the CDR3 is TGTGCCAGCAGCTCAAGCTCGGGGTCTGGGGCCAACGTCCTGACTTTC.

The chain has TRBV2 and TRBJ2-7; 8 bases are shared with TRBD2. Looked up from germline, CDR1 is SNHLY and CDR2 is FYNNEI. The V gene end was trimmed by 6 bases and the J gene end by 5 bases; junction bases not matched to a gene: 6. CDR3 length equals 13 residues. The CDR3 spells CASRLAGPHEQYF. Written as DNA, the CDR3 is TGTGCCAGCAGGTTAGCGGGACCCCACGAGCAGTACTTC.

The chain couples TRBV9 to TRBJ1-6; TRBD1 aligns across 7 bases. With V trimmed by 0 bases and J by 7 bases, 4 bases remained unmatched. Germline CDR1 reads SGDLS; CDR2 reads YYNGEE. The CDR3 length is 15 residues. CDR3 residues: CASSVATGWNSPLHF. As DNA, the CDR3 is TGTGCCAGCAGCGTAGCGACAGGGTGGAATTCACCCCTCCACTTT. The complete variable domain, with remaining parts taken from reference TRBV9 and TRBJ1-6, reads DSGVTQTPKHLITATGQRVTLRCSPRSGDLSVYWYQQSLDQGLQFLIQYYNGEERAKGNILERFSAQQFPDLHSELNLSSLELGDSALYFCASSVATGWNSPLHFGNGTRLTVT.

This clone appeared once. The chain couples TRBV7-2 to TRBJ2-5; the match to TRBD2 covers 8 bases. The CDR3 extends over 16 amino acids. V trimming: 0 bases; J trimming: 2 bases; junction bases outside the gene matches: 5. CDR1 and CDR2 (germline): SGHTA, FQGNSA. The CDR3 sequence: CASSLARGGHQETQYF. The CDR3 region has the DNA TGTGCCAGCAGCTTAGCGCGCGGGGGGCATCAAGAGACCCAGTACTTC. Complete variable domain (other parts from reference TRBV7-2 and TRBJ2-5): GAGVSQSPSNKVTEKGKDVELRCDPISGHTALYWYRQSLGQGLEFLIYFQGNSAPDKSGLPSDRFSAERTGGSVSTLTIQRTQQEDSAVYLCASSLARGGHQETQYFGPGTRLLVL.

V is TRBV6-5 and J is TRBJ1-5; D call uncertain. This CDR3 contains 11 residues. The germline V gene encodes CDR1 MNHEY and CDR2 SVGAGI. V was pared by 5 bases and J by 7 bases, with 6 bases between. CDR3 nucleotides: TGTGCCAGCAGTGATTTCCAGCCCCAGCATTTT. This encodes CASSDFQPQHF.

The chain uses TRBV28 and TRBJ1-4; D not resolved. The V end lost 7 bases, the J end lost 3 bases, and 12 bases lay between the germline ends. CDR3 size: 14 residues. Germline values: CDR1 MDHEN, CDR2 SYDVKM. CDR3 DNA sequence: TGTGCCAGCAACCGACCCGGGGCTAATGAAAAACTGTTTTTT. Its translation: CASNRPGANEKLFF.

The chain employs TRBV5-1 and TRBJ2-5, with D tentatively TRBD1 (5 bases). The V and J ends lost 1 base and 6 bases respectively, with 7 bases between them. The germline V gene has CDR1 SGHRS and CDR2 YFSETQ. The CDR3 is 12 residues long. DNA of the CDR3: TGCGCCAGCAGCTTGACGGACAAGACCCAGTACTTC. It codes for CASSLTDKTQYF.

V is TRBV9 and J is TRBJ2-6, with 8 bases identical to TRBD2. Germline CDR1 is SGDLS and CDR2 is YYNGEE. The length of the CDR3 is 18 residues. V trimming: 3 bases; J trimming: 0 bases; junction bases outside the gene matches: 8. The CDR3 reads CASSALAGPSSGANVLTF. The CDR3 DNA is TGTGCCAGCAGCGCTTTAGCGGGGCCGAGCTCTGGGGCCAACGTCCTGACTTTC.